The source of this TCR beta chain is a study of regulatory T cells in long-lasting Graves disease. Whole-study results and caveats: Researchers reported studying only peripheral blood, not thyroid tissue. Newly diagnosed patients had higher TCR diversity than persistent Graves' patients did.

This CDR3 is 20 amino acids long. The germline V gene encodes CDR1 KGHSH and CDR2 LQKENI. The V gene lost 3 bases and the J gene lost 0 bases, with 24 bases spanning the gap. Time point described: newly diagnosed GD, antithyroid drugs for less than 3 months. The TCR library used RNA extracted from PBMCs. Graves' disease diagnosis followed American Thyroid Association guidelines. Building the TCR beta libraries relied on iRepertoire HTBI primers, and CDR3 regions underwent Arm-PCR. MiXCR, applied by TCRdb to the multiplex PCR reads, yields one record per CDR3 protein. The data contain some 410,000 distinct CDR3 sequences, about 15% of them singletons. A note on this clonotype: As yet, its antigen is unknown.

These data are also associated with another study on T cells in Graves' hyperthyroidism and ophthalmopathy.

Sequencing was performed on peripheral blood mononuclear cells (PBMCs), taken at new diagnosis, from a patient treated with antithyroid drugs. The TCR sequence derives from a woman aged 25 to 39 with Graves disease. V gene TRBV18 combines with J gene TRBJ1-3, with D tentatively TRBD1 (5 bases). CDR3 bases: TGTGCCAGCTCACCTAAACCTGTCACAGGTTACCTAAGCTCTGGAAACACCATATATTTT. As protein: CASSPKPVTGYLSSGNTIYF.